The sequence of this T cell receptor (beta chain) was determined in a study of T cell responses to AZD1222 COVID-19 vaccine. The ends were cut back, 1 base at V and 5 bases at J, with 9 bases in the middle. Per germline, CDR1 SGHTA and CDR2 FQGNSA. This CDR3 has 13 amino acids. The assay was immunoSEQ multiplex PCR, and TCRdb's table has in-frame clones only and misses some. The data show approximately 200,000 clones, over 80% seen once. This sequence joins TRBV7-2 and TRBJ2-7, with D maybe TRBD1 (6 bases). This specimen was peripheral blood, taken on day 0 of MenACWY control vaccination. This TCR was recovered from an adult in good health. CDR3: CASSLEGVHEQYF. The CDR3 coding sequence is TGTGCCAGCAGCTTAGAGGGGGTCCACGAGCAGTACTTC.